The rows below give T cell receptor beta chains drawn from one sample of a study of beta chain features in type 1 diabetes. Assay used: immunoSEQ multiplex PCR; TCRdb lists only in-frame clones, some missing. The table has under 850,000 clones, about an eighth seen once; the top ten hold approximately 0.022%. Sequencing used naive CD4+ T cells from blood. The receptors shown here come from a man between 18 and 35 years old with type 1 diabetes. The CDR3 runs from the conserved cysteine through the conserved F or W. D genes are given only for firm matches. The size entry is marked missing in some rows and otherwise reads once, few, many or a size class.

V	size	J	D	CDR3	DNA
TRBV5-1	few	TRBJ2-5	TRBD1	CASSNDRGQETQYF	TGCGCCAGCAGCAACGACAGGGGGCAAGAGACCCAGTACTTC
TRBV9	few	TRBJ2-5	TRBD1	CASSVAPRGMAETQYF	TGTGCCAGCAGCGTAGCTCCCAGGGGGATGGCAGAGACCCAGTACTTC
TRBV19	NA	TRBJ1-1	TRBD1	CASPATGQGNTEAFF	TGTGCCAGTCCCGCGACAGGACAGGGGAACACTGAAGCTTTCTTT
TRBV25-1	NA	TRBJ2-7	TRBD1	CASTATGGFYEQYF	TGTGCCAGCACCGCGACAGGGGGATTCTACGAGCAGTACTTC
TRBV6-5	once	TRBJ1-2	TRBD1	CASSYGGPQGVGGYTF	TGTGCCAGCAGTTATGGAGGTCCTCAGGGGGTTGGTGGCTACACCTTC
TRBV6-5	NA	TRBJ1-5	TRBD1	CASSSDRGREQPQHF	TGTGCCAGCAGTTCCGACAGGGGGCGGGAGCAGCCCCAGCATTTT
TRBV18	NA	TRBJ2-5	NA	CASSPLAGTEETQYF	TGTGCCAGCTCACCCCTTGCAGGGACTGAGGAGACCCAGTACTTC
TRBV18	few	TRBJ2-7	TRBD1	CASSRAGGTEEQYF	TGTGCCAGCTCACGGGCAGGGGGCACTGAGGAGCAGTACTTC
TRBV13	many	TRBJ1-4	TRBD1	CASSSTGANEKLFF	TGTGCCAGCAGCTCAACAGGGGCGAATGAAAAACTGTTTTTT
TRBV7-2	NA	TRBJ1-2	NA	CASSLRWQRGYTF	TGTGCCAGCAGCTTAAGGTGGCAGAGAGGCTACACCTTC
TRBV19	NA	TRBJ1-5	NA	CASSIVGGILSGQPQHF	TGTGCCAGTAGTATAGTAGGGGGAATCCTGAGCGGTCAGCCCCAGCATTTT
TRBV19	few	TRBJ2-5	NA	CASRADTGHETQYF	TGTGCCAGTAGGGCTGACACGGGGCATGAGACCCAGTACTTC
TRBV4-2	NA	TRBJ1-4	NA	CASSQGEQPGEKLFF	TGTGCCAGCAGCCAAGGTGAACAGCCCGGGGAAAAACTGTTTTTT
TRBV7-8	few	TRBJ1-5	TRBD1	CASSSAGGGFGQPQHF	TGTGCCAGCAGCTCGGCAGGGGGAGGTTTTGGACAGCCCCAGCATTTT
TRBV5-1	NA	TRBJ2-1	NA	CASSARDLFGEQFF	TGCGCCAGCAGCGCCCGGGACCTTTTCGGGGAGCAGTTCTTC
TRBV7-2	NA	TRBJ2-1	TRBD1	CASSSERGQGSYNEQFF	TGTGCCAGCAGCTCCGAGCGGGGACAGGGCTCCTACAATGAGCAGTTCTTC
TRBV28	few	TRBJ2-1	NA	CASSLGNEQFF	TGTGCCAGCAGTTTGGGTAATGAGCAGTTCTTC
TRBV5-1	NA	TRBJ2-3	NA	CASSSSVGQYF	TGCGCCAGCAGCTCGTCGGTTGGGCAGTATTTT
TRBV5-1	NA	TRBJ2-1	NA	CASGVWSYNEQFF	TGCGCCAGCGGGGTCTGGTCCTACAATGAGCAGTTCTTC
TRBV9	few	TRBJ2-1	NA	CASSVDAQGNEQFF	TGTGCCAGCAGCGTAGACGCGCAGGGGAATGAGCAGTTCTTC